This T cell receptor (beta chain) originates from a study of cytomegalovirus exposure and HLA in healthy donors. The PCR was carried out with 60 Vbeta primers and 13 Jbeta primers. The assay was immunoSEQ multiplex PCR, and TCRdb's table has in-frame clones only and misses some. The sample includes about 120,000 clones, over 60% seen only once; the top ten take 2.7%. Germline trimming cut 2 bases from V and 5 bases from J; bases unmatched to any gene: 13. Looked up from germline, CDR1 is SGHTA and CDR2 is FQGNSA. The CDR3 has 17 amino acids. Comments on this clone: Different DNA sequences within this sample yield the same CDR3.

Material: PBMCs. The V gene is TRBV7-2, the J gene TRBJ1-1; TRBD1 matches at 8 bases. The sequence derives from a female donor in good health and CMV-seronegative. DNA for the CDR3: TGTGCCAGCAGCTTATTCCATTACGGACAGGGCGGGACTGAAGCTTTCTTT. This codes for CASSLFHYGQGGTEAFF.